This is a list of T cell receptor beta chains from one sample in a study of blood T cell repertoires in COVID-19. TCRdb's copy holds only in-frame clones and misses some; the assay was immunoSEQ multiplex PCR. The data hold about 64,000 clones, with 75% to 90% observed a single time. Sequencing was carried out using peripheral blood. The receptors here all came from a human donor in a cohort sampled during active COVID-19. CDR3s include the opening cysteine and the closing phenylalanine or tryptophan. A D gene is named only where the DNA matches it firmly. Clone size is not always given. Where it is, it says once, few, many or a class for expanded clones.

NA,TRBV3-1/TRBV3-2,NA,TRBJ1-2,CASSQDLARGDLNYGYTF,TGTGCCAGCAGCCAAGATTTGGCTCGGGGAGATCTTAATTATGGCTACACCTTC
few,TRBV7-9,NA,TRBJ2-2,CASSKGNAWGVYTGELFF,TGTGCCAGCAGCAAAGGGAACGCTTGGGGGGTTTACACCGGGGAGCTGTTTTTT
NA,TRBV14,NA,TRBJ2-2,CASSQNSLTGELFF,TGTGCCAGCAGCCAGAACAGCCTCACCGGGGAGCTGTTTTTT
NA,TRBV19,TRBD1,TRBJ2-1,CASTHLPQGAYNEQFF,TGTGCCAGTACCCACCTCCCCCAGGGGGCCTACAATGAGCAGTTCTTC
NA,TRBV7-9,TRBD1,TRBJ2-5,CASSSPTGGAQTQYF,TGTGCCAGCAGCTCACCGACAGGGGGCGCGCAGACCCAGTACTTC
NA,TRBV18,NA,TRBJ2-5,CASSQNTGQETQYF,TGTGCCAGCTCCCAGAACACGGGACAAGAGACCCAGTACTTC
NA,TRBV7-9,TRBD1,TRBJ1-2,CASSLPGGANYGYTF,TGTGCCAGCAGCTTACCAGGGGGAGCCAACTATGGCTACACCTTC
NA,TRBV19,NA,TRBJ1-2,CASTVGQNDGYTF,TGTGCCAGTACAGTTGGACAGAACGATGGCTACACCTTC
NA,TRBV20-1,TRBD2,TRBJ2-1,CSASGASGYNEQFF,TGCAGTGCTAGTGGGGCTAGCGGTTACAATGAGCAGTTCTTC
few,TRBV2,NA,TRBJ2-7,CASKQGSEQYF,TGTGCCAGCAAACAAGGGAGCGAGCAGTACTTC
NA,TRBV25-1,NA,TRBJ2-1,CASSEFGAAYNEQFF,TGTGCCAGCAGTGAATTTGGGGCAGCCTACAATGAGCAGTTCTTC
NA,TRBV4-2,NA,TRBJ2-7,CASSQDLAGTYEQYF,TGTGCCAGCAGCCAAGATCTGGCGGGAACCTACGAGCAGTACTTC
NA,TRBV10-3,NA,TRBJ1-1,CAISEAPVNTEAFF,TGTGCCATCAGTGAGGCCCCAGTGAACACTGAAGCTTTCTTT
NA,TRBV28,TRBD1,TRBJ1-2,CASSFRQGVYGYTF,TGTGCCAGCAGTTTTCGGCAGGGGGTCTATGGCTACACCTTC
NA,TRBV16,NA,TRBJ1-5,CASSQLRSSNQPQHF,TGTGCCAGCAGCCAATTGCGGTCTAGCAATCAGCCCCAGCATTTT
NA,TRBV5-1,TRBD2,TRBJ2-1,CASSPSGGQSSYNEQFF,TGCGCCAGCAGTCCTAGCGGGGGCCAGAGCTCCTACAATGAGCAGTTCTTC
NA,TRBV5-1,TRBD2,TRBJ2-1,CASSPGRGGHEQFF,TGCGCCAGCAGTCCCGGGCGGGGGGGCCATGAGCAGTTCTTC
NA,TRBV2,TRBD2,TRBJ2-3,CASSGPSGGLADTQYF,TGTGCCAGCAGTGGACCCAGCGGGGGGCTTGCAGATACGCAGTATTTT
NA,TRBV6-1,TRBD2,TRBJ2-3,CASSEALLAASTDTQYF,TGTGCCAGCAGTGAAGCCCTACTAGCGGCTAGCACAGATACGCAGTATTTT
NA,TRBV24-1,TRBD1,TRBJ1-1,CAGKQGFYTEAFF,TGTGCGGGAAAACAGGGGTTTTACACTGAAGCTTTCTTT
few,TRBV19,TRBD1,TRBJ1-5,CASSVWTGDQPQHF,TGTGCCAGTAGTGTTTGGACAGGGGATCAGCCCCAGCATTTT
NA,TRBV19,TRBD1,TRBJ1-2,CASSQTGPLLYGYTF,TGTGCCAGTAGCCAGACAGGGCCCTTACTTTACGGCTACACCTTC
NA,TRBV6-6,TRBD2,TRBJ2-5,CASRLSGGPTQETQYF,TGTGCCAGCAGACTTAGCGGGGGGCCGACACAAGAGACCCAGTACTTC
once,TRBV5-1,NA,TRBJ2-5,CASSKRQKETQYF,TGCGCCAGCAGCAAACGACAGAAAGAGACCCAGTACTTC
NA,TRBV5-1,NA,TRBJ2-2,CASSFPSRNTGELFF,TGCGCCAGCAGCTTCCCGTCCAGGAACACCGGGGAGCTGTTTTTT
NA,TRBV10-3,NA,TRBJ1-1,CAISDHDTEAFF,TGTGCCATCAGTGACCATGACACTGAAGCTTTCTTT
NA,TRBV27,NA,TRBJ2-3,CASTILRAGVGDTQYF,TGTGCCAGCACGATACTCAGGGCAGGGGTTGGGGATACGCAGTATTTT
NA,TRBV6-1,TRBD2,TRBJ2-5,CASSAGTSQETQYF,TGTGCCAGCAGTGCCGGGACTAGCCAAGAGACCCAGTACTTC
NA,TRBV2,TRBD1,TRBJ1-4,CASRLQGFATNEKLFF,TGTGCCAGCAGATTACAGGGGTTCGCAACTAATGAAAAACTGTTTTTT
NA,TRBV25-1,TRBD1,TRBJ1-4,CASSDRTGFRKLFF,TGTGCCAGCAGTGACAGGACAGGGTTTAGGAAACTGTTTTTT
NA,TRBV28,NA,TRBJ1-6,CASRLDSNSPLHF,TGTGCCAGCAGGCTGGACAGTAATTCACCCCTCCACTTT
NA,TRBV12-5,NA,TRBJ2-4,CASGLTPARVHGNIQYF,TGTGCTAGTGGTTTGACTCCTGCCCGGGTCCACGGAAACATTCAGTACTTC
NA,TRBV6-1,TRBD1,TRBJ1-3,CASSERDSISGNTIYF,TGTGCCAGCAGTGAAAGGGACAGCATCTCTGGAAACACCATATATTTT
NA,TRBV5-1,TRBD2,TRBJ2-3,CASSLELAGGGTQYF,TGCGCCAGCAGCTTGGAACTAGCGGGAGGGGGTACGCAGTATTTT
NA,TRBV6-1,TRBD2,TRBJ2-3,CASSVTSGGSTDTQYF,TGTGCCAGCAGTGTGACTAGCGGGGGTAGCACAGATACGCAGTATTTT
NA,TRBV5-4,NA,TRBJ2-1,CASSLQVREQFF,TGTGCCAGCAGCTTGCAGGTCCGTGAGCAGTTCTTC
few,TRBV27,NA,TRBJ1-2,CASSLSQGDYGYTF,TGTGCCAGCAGTTTATCGCAAGGGGACTATGGCTACACCTTC
NA,TRBV5-1,NA,TRBJ2-7,CASSHQNYEQYF,TGCGCCAGCAGCCACCAGAACTACGAGCAGTACTTC
once,TRBV9,TRBD2,TRBJ2-2,CASILAGVNTGELFF,TGTGCCAGCATCCTAGCGGGGGTTAACACCGGGGAGCTGTTTTTT
NA,TRBV4-1,NA,TRBJ2-1,CASSQDRVAPGWAYNEQFF,TGCGCCAGCAGCCAAGATCGAGTAGCCCCCGGATGGGCCTACAATGAGCAGTTCTTC
once,TRBV4-1,TRBD1,TRBJ1-2,CASSPRTGGYGYTF,TGCGCCAGCAGCCCCCGGACAGGGGGATATGGCTACACCTTC
NA,TRBV5-1,TRBD2,TRBJ2-5,CASSHRTSGDWQETQYF,TGCGCCAGCAGCCATCGGACTAGCGGGGATTGGCAAGAGACCCAGTACTTC
NA,TRBV24-1,NA,TRBJ2-3,CATSERSDTQYF,TGTGCCACCAGTGAGCGGTCGGATACGCAGTATTTT
NA,TRBV2,TRBD1,TRBJ1-1,CASRSDRVITEAFF,TGTGCCAGCAGAAGTGACAGGGTGATCACTGAAGCTTTCTTT
once,TRBV24-1,TRBD1,TRBJ1-5,CATSDPGQGVGPQHF,TGTGCCACCAGTGATCCGGGACAGGGGGTTGGGCCCCAGCATTTT
NA,TRBV5-3,TRBD1,TRBJ2-1,CATHLTGDEQFF,TGTGCCACACACCTGACAGGGGATGAGCAGTTCTTC
NA,TRBV28,TRBD2,TRBJ2-1,CAILAGGNNEQFF,TGTGCCATACTAGCGGGGGGAAACAATGAGCAGTTCTTC
NA,TRBV20-1,NA,TRBJ1-1,CSAIRLNEAFF,TGCAGTGCTATTAGACTGAATGAAGCTTTCTTT
NA,TRBV19,NA,TRBJ2-5,CASSIQGKTQYF,TGTGCCAGTAGTATACAGGGAAAGACCCAGTACTTC
once,TRBV19,NA,TRBJ1-1,CASTRPSGGGGGTEAFF,TGTGCCAGTACCCGTCCGTCTGGGGGAGGTGGGGGCACTGAAGCTTTCTTT
NA,TRBV3-1/TRBV3-2,NA,TRBJ2-1,CASSQINYNEQFF,TGTGCCAGCAGCCAAATTAACTACAATGAGCAGTTCTTC
NA,TRBV4-2,NA,TRBJ2-3,CASSDWNTQYF,TGTGCCAGCAGCGACTGGAATACGCAGTATTTT
NA,TRBV18,TRBD1,TRBJ1-2,CASSPGRITGTGTYGYTF,TGTGCCAGCTCACCAGGTCGTATCACCGGGACAGGGACCTATGGCTACACCTTC
NA,TRBV18,NA,TRBJ2-1,CASSREDYNEQFF,TGTGCCAGCTCACGGGAGGATTACAATGAGCAGTTCTTC
NA,TRBV3-1/TRBV3-2,NA,TRBJ2-1,CASSQDPGFEQFF,TGTGCCAGCAGCCAAGACCCAGGGTTTGAGCAGTTCTTC